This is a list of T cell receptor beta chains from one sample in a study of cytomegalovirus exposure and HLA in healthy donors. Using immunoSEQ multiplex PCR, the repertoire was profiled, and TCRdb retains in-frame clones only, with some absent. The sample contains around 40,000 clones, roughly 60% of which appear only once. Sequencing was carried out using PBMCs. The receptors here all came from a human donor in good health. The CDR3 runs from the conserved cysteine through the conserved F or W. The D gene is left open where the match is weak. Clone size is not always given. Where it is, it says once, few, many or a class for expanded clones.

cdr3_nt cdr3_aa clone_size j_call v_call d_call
TGTGCCAGTGCGAGGGAGTTTAGGAATTCACCCCTCCACTTT CASAREFRNSPLHF - TRBJ1-6 TRBV28 -
TGTGCCACCAGCACTTGGACAGTTCTGTCTGGGGAGCTGTTTTTT CATSTWTVLSGELFF few TRBJ2-2 TRBV15 -
TGCGCCAGCAGCCCCGACAGGGCCCAATCCTACGAGCAGTACTTC CASSPDRAQSYEQYF - TRBJ2-7 TRBV5-1 TRBD1
TGTGCCAGCAGCTCCTGGGACAGGGGGAGGCAAGAGACCCAGTACTTC CASSSWDRGRQETQYF - TRBJ2-5 TRBV14 TRBD1
TGTGCCATCGGACTGATCGGGGAGACCCAGTACTTC CAIGLIGETQYF - TRBJ2-5 TRBV2 -
TGTGCCAGCAGCTCGGGACAGACAAGGGACTATGGCTACACCTTC CASSSGQTRDYGYTF - TRBJ1-2 TRBV5-4 TRBD1
TGCAGCGTTAAACTAGCTTCAGATACGCAGTATTTT CSVKLASDTQYF - TRBJ2-3 TRBV29-1 -
TGTGCCAGCAGCTTAGAGATTTGGGCCCGGGAGACCCAGTACTTC CASSLEIWARETQYF - TRBJ2-5 TRBV7-2 -
TGTGCCAGCAGTGAAGCGGGAGGAGTTAATTTT CASSEAGGVNF - TRBJ1-3 TRBV6-1 -
TGTGCCAGCAGCGACAGGGGCGCCTTCCGGGGGACCCTCCACTTT CASSDRGAFRGTLHF - TRBJ1-6 TRBV28 TRBD1
TGCAGCGTTATCGGGACAGGGGCTTTGGCTTTCTTT CSVIGTGALAFF - TRBJ1-1 TRBV29-1 TRBD1
TGTGCCTGGACCGTACCCGGGACAGGGGCAAGGGAGCAGTACTTC CAWTVPGTGAREQYF few TRBJ2-7 TRBV30 TRBD1
TGTGCCAGCAGCGTTGGCTATCAGGGCTGGAACACTGAAGCTTTCTTT CASSVGYQGWNTEAFF - TRBJ1-1 TRBV11-2 -
TGTGCCCAACGGGGGACGAACACTGAAGCTTTCTTT CAQRGTNTEAFF - TRBJ1-1 TRBV10-3 -
TGCGCCAGCAGCCAAGCTACAGGGCTCGCCGGGGAGCTGTTTTTT CASSQATGLAGELFF - TRBJ2-2 TRBV4-3 -
TGCGCCAGCAGCTCTACCATCTCCTACGAGCAGTACTTC CASSSTISYEQYF - TRBJ2-7 TRBV5-1 -
- CASSSALFGAGELFF - TRBJ2-2 TRBV5-1 -
TGCGCCAGCAGCATCCACAGGGGGGCCGGGGAGCTGTTTTTT CASSIHRGAGELFF - TRBJ2-2 TRBV5-1 TRBD1
TGCGCCAGCAGTCAAAGGACTAGCTGGGAGACCCAGTACTTC CASSQRTSWETQYF - TRBJ2-5 TRBV5-1 TRBD2
TGCGCCAGCAGCCTATCAGGACAGGGGAACACCGGGGAGCTGTTTTTT CASSLSGQGNTGELFF - TRBJ2-2 TRBV5-1 TRBD1